This note documents a single T cell receptor (beta chain) sequence. Its matching antigen is unknown. The CDR3 totals 13 residues. Germline loops: CDR1 ENHRY, CDR2 SYGVKD. Germline trimming cut 6 bases from V and 4 bases from J; bases unmatched to any gene: 5. This sample was included in a study of cytomegalovirus exposure and HLA in healthy donors. This PCR relied on a set of 60 Vbeta primers and 13 Jbeta primers. TCRdb's copy holds only in-frame clones and misses some; the assay was immunoSEQ multiplex PCR. The table records roughly 150,000 clones, roughly 85% of them present only once. The study, taken as a whole, reports: In vitro experiments confirmed that a few CMV-associated chains were specific for CMV antigens. The study put under 200 TCR beta chains on its list as cytomegalovirus-associated.

Specimen: PBMCs. The chain combines TRBV10-3 with TRBJ1-1, with 7 bases matching TRBD1. The sequence derives from a male donor in good health and CMV-seropositive. The CDR3 coding sequence is TGTGCCATCAGGACCCAGGGGGGCACTGAAGCTTTCTTT. It specifies CAIRTQGGTEAFF.